Below are 17 T cell receptor beta chains sequenced from a single sample in a study of spatial heterogeneity in lung cancer. Study results and caveats: The study found that expanded intratumoral alpha and beta TCR counts tracked tumor mutation counts.

TCRdb re-called the 5' RACE reads through MiXCR, storing one row per CDR3 protein. The sample has approximately 11,000 distinct CDR3 sequences, just over 5% seen once. Time point reported: sample taken at primary tumor resection. These TCRs' antigens remain unknown. Sample: lung tumor tissue, taken at surgery. The origin of the receptors is a male donor with early-stage non-small cell lung cancer.

Many counts were recorded for this clonotype. The chain links TRBV29-1 to TRBJ1-1, with D possibly TRBD1 on 5 matching bases. CDR1 and CDR2 (germline): SQVTM, ANQGSEA. The CDR3 extends over 11 amino acids. Trimming cost V 7 bases and J 8 bases, with 14 bases left between them. The CDR3 DNA follows: TGCAGCGCCCAGGGTTCCGGGGAAGCTTTCTTT. It specifies CSAQGSGEAFF.

This clonotype was recorded at least ten times. The CDR3 reads CASSDRGLKTQYF. DNA for the CDR3: TGTGCCAGCAGCGACAGGGGGCTAAAGACCCAGTACTTC. The chain has TRBV6-5 and TRBJ2-5; 10 bases agree with TRBD1. The CDR3 is 13 residues long. V was pared by 6 bases and J by 6 bases, with 4 bases of the junction left unmatched. Germline V lookup: CDR1 MNHEY, CDR2 SVGAGI.

The V call is TRBV7-2, the J call TRBJ1-5; 9 nucleotides agree with TRBD1. This CDR3 comprises 15 residues. CDR1 is SGHTA and CDR2 is FQGNSA in the germline V gene. Trimming took 5 bases from V and 1 from J; bases not matched to a gene: 3. As DNA, the CDR3 is TGTGCCAGCAGCCCTGGGACAGGGAGCAATCAGCCCCAGCATTTT. It translates to CASSPGTGSNQPQHF.

V and J are TRBV5-1 and TRBJ2-7, with D perhaps given as TRBD1 or TRBD2 (6 bases each). The germline V gene has CDR1 SGHRS and CDR2 YFSETQ. V lost 0 bases and J lost 7, with 20 bases in between. CDR3 size: 16 residues. The CDR3 is CASSLEGGAIPREQYF. The CDR3 nucleotides are TGCGCCAGCAGCTTGGAGGGGGGAGCCATACCTCGAGAGCAGTACTTC.

This clonotype was seen repeatedly, ten times or more. The gene calls are TRBV2 and TRBJ2-1, with D possibly called TRBD1 or TRBD2 (6 bases each). Trimming removed 7 bases at V and 2 bases at J, with 9 bases between. CDR1 and CDR2 (germline): SNHLY, FYNNEI. This CDR3 is 13 amino acids long. The CDR3 DNA sequence: TGTGCCAGCAACAGGGAGGCCTACAATGAGCAGTTCTTC. This translates into CASNREAYNEQFF.

This clonotype occurred many times. V gene TRBV2 combines with J gene TRBJ2-1, with 9 bases matching TRBD2. The CDR3 is 14 amino acids. In germline, CDR1 is SNHLY, CDR2 FYNNEI. The J segment lost 8 bases and the V segment lost 7 bases, leaving 9 bases of the junction unmatched. CDR3 residues: CASKPAGGPDEQFF. CDR3 nucleotide sequence: TGTGCCAGCAAACCAGCGGGAGGTCCGGATGAGCAGTTCTTC. The full variable domain, in which reference TRBV2 and TRBJ2-1 provide the parts outside the CDR3, is EPEVTQTPSHQVTQMGQEVILRCVPISNHLYFYWYRQILGQKVEFLVSFYNNEISEKSEIFDDQFSVERPDGSNFTLKIRSTKLEDSAMYFCASKPAGGPDEQFFGPGTRLTVL.

This clonotype was detected ten times or more. This rearrangement joins TRBV6-6 to TRBJ2-1, with 10 bases identical to TRBD1. There are 15 residues in the CDR3. CDR1 is MNHNY, CDR2 SVGAGI, per germline (reference sequence). V was pared by 4 bases and J by 11 bases, with 11 bases of the junction left unmatched. CDR3 in amino acids: CASSFPQRQGAKQFF. The CDR3 DNA sequence: TGTGCCAGCAGTTTCCCCCAAAGACAGGGGGCGAAGCAGTTCTTC.

This clonotype was counted many times. The chain's CDR3 is CASSLRVGEQYF. The CDR3 DNA reads TGTGCCAGCAGTTTGAGGGTGGGAGAGCAGTACTTC. The chain carries TRBV28 and TRBJ2-7, with a possible D match to TRBD2 (5 bases). Germline CDR1 reads MDHEN; CDR2 reads SYDVKM. The CDR3 has 12 amino acids. V shed 3 bases and J shed 7 bases, with 10 bases lying between them.

This clonotype was seen ten or more times. This sequence joins TRBV20-1 and TRBJ2-1, with D tentatively TRBD1 (5 bases). Germline V lookup: CDR1 DFQATT, CDR2 SNEGSKA (reference sequence). The CDR3 covers 12 residues. V was cut by 7 bases and J by 5 bases, with 12 bases left in between. The CDR3: CSVKGIDNEQFF. The CDR3 DNA reads as TGCAGTGTAAAGGGGATTGACAATGAGCAGTTCTTC.

Sample share makes this clonotype medium-sized (0.01 to 0.1%). The chain links TRBV5-1 to TRBJ1-1; D call uncertain. V was shortened by 0 bases and J by 5 bases, with 11 bases between the two germline ends. CDR1 SGHRS and CDR2 YFSETQ come from the germline V gene. The CDR3 has 14 residues. DNA for the CDR3: TGCGCCAGCAGCTTGGAAGGCACTGGAACTGAAGCTTTCTTT. It specifies CASSLEGTGTEAFF.

This clonotype was seen a few times. The V gene is TRBV20-1, the J gene TRBJ2-3; 10 nucleotides match TRBD2. With 5 bases clipped from V and 4 bases from J, the junction kept 9 bases outside the gene matches. Germline loops: CDR1 DFQATT, CDR2 SNEGSKA (reference sequence). This CDR3 has 15 amino acids. Written as DNA, the CDR3 is TGCAGTGCTTCTGAGCGGGAGGGCGGGGCAGATACGCAGTATTTT. Translating it yields CSASEREGGADTQYF.

This clonotype was seen repeatedly, ten times or more. The chain recombines TRBV7-6 with TRBJ1-6; 7 nucleotides align to TRBD1. Per the germline V gene, CDR1 is SGHVS and CDR2 is FNYEAQ. The CDR3 covers 14 residues. The J segment lost 6 bases and the V segment lost 6 bases, leaving 5 bases of the junction unmatched. The CDR3 DNA reads TGTGCCAGCAGTAAGACAGGGATTAATTCACCCCTCCACTTT. It codes for CASSKTGINSPLHF.

Many counts were recorded for this clonotype. The chain uses TRBV12-3 or TRBV12-4 and TRBJ2-2; 7 bases map to TRBD2. The CDR3 extends over 13 amino acids. J lost 5 bases, V lost 7 bases, and 4 bases had no gene match. This CDR3 is CASTYGGTGELFF. The CDR3 coding sequence is TGTGCCAGCACATACGGGGGGACCGGGGAGCTGTTTTTT.

This clonotype was observed at least ten times. This chain joins TRBV20-1 and TRBJ2-3; TRBD2 matches 10 bases. The V segment lost 6 bases and the J segment 2 bases; nucleotides outside the gene matches: 5. The germline V gene has CDR1 DFQATT and CDR2 SNEGSKA (reference sequence). The CDR3 consists of 14 residues. CDR3 sequence: CSAWTSGVTDTQYF. The CDR3 coding sequence is TGCAGTGCCTGGACTAGCGGAGTCACAGATACGCAGTATTTT.

This clonotype has just a few counts. This sequence joins TRBV7-2 and TRBJ2-3; 9 bases map to TRBD2. V lost 4 bases and J lost 5; bases outside the gene matches: 10. This CDR3 has 16 residues. The germline V gene has CDR1 SGHTA and CDR2 FQGNSA. The CDR3 DNA reads TGTGCCAGCAGCTCCCTCCGGCGGGGGGGTCGAGATACGCAGTATTTT. This translates into CASSSLRRGGRDTQYF. Full variable domain (outside the CDR3, taken from reference TRBV7-2 and TRBJ2-3): GAGVSQSPSNKVTEKGKDVELRCDPISGHTALYWYRQSLGQGLEFLIYFQGNSAPDKSGLPSDRFSAERTGGSVSTLTIQRTQQEDSAVYLCASSSLRRGGRDTQYFGPGTRLTVL.

This clonotype counts as medium-sized. J is TRBJ1-2 and V is TRBV28; 8 nucleotides align to TRBD1. Looked up from germline, CDR1 is MDHEN and CDR2 is SYDVKM. The CDR3 is made up of 12 amino acids. J lost 8 bases, V lost 5 bases, and 4 bases had no gene match. The CDR3 nucleotides read TGTGCCAGCAGTAGGACAGGGAGGGGCTACACCTTC. Protein sequence: CASSRTGRGYTF.

This clonotype is labeled as medium-sized. The rearrangement links TRBV21-1 to TRBJ2-2; the tabulated D call, TRBD1, remains unverified against the DNA. TRBV21-1 is a known pseudogene. CDR3 length: 17 residues. The CDR3 is CASSPKTKDRNTGELFF. For the CDR3, the DNA is TGTGCCAGCAGTCCCAAAACGAAGGACAGGAACACCGGGGAGCTGTTTTTT.